The T cell receptor (beta chain) described here comes from a study of blood T cell repertoires in COVID-19. Study at large: The samples span acute and convalescent COVID-19 from the United States, Italy and Spain. PBMCs, B-cell-depleted T cells, or T cells were the source of the cDNA or gDNA that made up the material.

This clone was seen once. The germline V gene has CDR1 MNHEY and CDR2 SMNVEV (reference sequence). The CDR3 has 16 amino acids. V gave up 6 bases and J gave up 6 bases; unmatched junction bases: 16. Produced via immunoSEQ multiplex PCR; TCRdb's table is partial and in-frame only. The table has about 130,000 clones, 85% seen once. Source material: peripheral blood. The chain recombines TRBV27 with TRBJ2-7, with 8 positions matching TRBD1. The sequence came from a man at least 80 years old with active or convalescent COVID-19. CDR3 DNA sequence: TGTGCCAGCAGCCCTACCCGCGGACAGGGTGTCGTCGAGCAGTACTTC. This gives the protein CASSPTRGQGVVEQYF.